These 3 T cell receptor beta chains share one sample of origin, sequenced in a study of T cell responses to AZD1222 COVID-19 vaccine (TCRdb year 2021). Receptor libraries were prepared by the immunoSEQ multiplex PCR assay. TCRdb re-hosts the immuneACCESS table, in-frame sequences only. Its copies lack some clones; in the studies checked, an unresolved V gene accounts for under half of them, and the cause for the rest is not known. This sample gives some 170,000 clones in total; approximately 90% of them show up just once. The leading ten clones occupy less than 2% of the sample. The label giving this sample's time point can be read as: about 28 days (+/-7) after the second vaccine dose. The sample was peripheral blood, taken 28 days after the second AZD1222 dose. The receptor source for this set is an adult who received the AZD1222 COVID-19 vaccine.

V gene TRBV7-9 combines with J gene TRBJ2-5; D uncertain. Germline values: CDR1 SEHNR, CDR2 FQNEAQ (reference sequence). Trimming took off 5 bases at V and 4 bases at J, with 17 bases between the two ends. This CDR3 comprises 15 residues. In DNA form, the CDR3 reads TGTGCCAGCAGCCCCCGTCCTTCACCAGGAGAGACCCAGTACTTC. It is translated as CASSPRPSPGETQYF.

The CDR3 DNA reads TGCGCCAGCAGCCAAGAGGAGGGGTACTATGGCTACACCTTC. This codes for CASSQEEGYYGYTF. V is TRBV4-1 and J is TRBJ1-2, with D perhaps TRBD1 (5 bases). The CDR3 totals 14 residues. The V gene lost 0 bases and the J gene lost 3 bases, with 8 bases spanning the gap. Per germline, CDR1 MGHRA and CDR2 YSYEKL.

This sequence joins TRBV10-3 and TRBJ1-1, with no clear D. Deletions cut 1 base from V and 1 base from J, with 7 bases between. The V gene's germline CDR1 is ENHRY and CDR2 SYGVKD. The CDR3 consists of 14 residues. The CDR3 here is CAISEYLGNTEAFF. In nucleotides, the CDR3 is TGTGCCATCAGTGAGTATCTCGGGAACACTGAAGCTTTCTTT.